A single sample gave rise to the 6 T cell receptor beta chains below, sequenced in a study of ipilimumab plus nivolumab after autologous stem cell transplantation. The assay was immunoSEQ multiplex PCR, and TCRdb's table has in-frame clones only and misses some. Of approximately 15,000 clones in the sample, around four fifths were seen once. Specimen: PBMCs, collected in a trial of ipilimumab plus nivolumab as post-transplant consolidation. The receptors originated from a male donor with diffuse large B-cell lymphoma.

The CDR3 protein is CASSFGGARSYEQYF. The CDR3 DNA sequence: TGTGCCAGCAGCTTCGGGGGGGCTAGGAGCTACGAGCAGTACTTC. The chain combines TRBV5-6 with TRBJ2-7; 8 bases match TRBD2. With 2 bases clipped from V and 3 bases from J, the junction kept 7 bases outside the gene matches. The CDR3 has 15 amino acids. Germline-derived CDR1 and CDR2 are SGHDT and YYEEEE.

The chain joins TRBV13 to TRBJ2-7, with D perhaps TRBD2 (5 bases). Deletions cut 4 bases from V and 2 bases from J, with 9 bases between. The CDR3 extends over 13 amino acids. Germline V gene lookup returns CDR1 PRHDT and CDR2 FYEKMQ (reference sequence). In DNA, the CDR3 is TGTGCCAGCAGCTCACAGACTACCTACGAGCAGTACTTC. Translation gives CASSSQTTYEQYF.

Relative to its sample, this clone is medium-sized (0.01 to 0.1%). V usage is TRBV4-3 and J usage is TRBJ2-7, with D perhaps TRBD1 (5 bases). Germline V lookup: CDR1 LGHNA, CDR2 YSLEER. This CDR3 has 15 amino acids. V was pared by 2 bases and J by 3 bases, with 14 bases between. The CDR3 protein is CASSQLTDSNYEQYF. CDR3 bases: TGCGCCAGCAGCCAACTTACTGACAGTAACTACGAGCAGTACTTC.

This chain uses TRBV5-1 with TRBJ2-5; no clear D. Between the trimmed V and J ends, which lost 4 bases and 2 bases, there was a span of 12 bases. Germline CDR1 and CDR2: SGHRS and YFSETQ. The CDR3 runs to 14 residues. CDR3 nucleotides: TGCGCCAGCAGCACGGATCCAAATCAAGAGACCCAGTACTTC. Its translation is CASSTDPNQETQYF.

This chain joins TRBV4-2 and TRBJ2-1, with D possibly being TRBD2 (6 bases). There are 15 residues in the CDR3. Per the germline V gene, CDR1 is LGHNA and CDR2 is YNFKEQ. V shed 1 base and J shed 2 bases, with 9 bases lying between them. In DNA, the CDR3 is TGTGCCAGCAGCCAAGTAAGGGAGGCCTACAATGAGCAGTTCTTC. Its protein is CASSQVREAYNEQFF.

The rearrangement uses TRBV5-1 and TRBJ1-1; tentative D call: TRBD1 (5 bases). V shed 3 bases and J shed 8 bases, with 17 bases lying between them. Germline CDR1 reads SGHRS; CDR2 reads YFSETQ. This CDR3 comprises 14 residues. CDR3 sequence (DNA): TGCGCCAGCAGCTCGATCGGGGCGAGGGGAGAAGCTTTCTTT. Translating it yields CASSSIGARGEAFF. The whole variable domain, remainder taken from reference TRBV5-1 and TRBJ1-1, is KAGVTQTPRYLIKTRGQQVTLSCSPISGHRSVSWYQQTPGQGLQFLFEYFSETQRNKGNFPGRFSGRQFSNSRSEMNVSTLELGDSALYLCASSSIGARGEAFFGQGTRLTVV.